One and the same sample provided the 32 T cell receptor beta chains below, sequenced in a study of shared clonotypes between healthy human individuals (dated by TCRdb to 2018 to 2020). The library came from the immunoSEQ multiplex PCR assay. Sourced from immuneACCESS, this table was stored by TCRdb with only in-frame sequences that have V and J called. A share of the clones is absent; for the studies checked, an unresolved V gene accounts for under half, and the remainder has no known explanation. The sample records 2,500,000 or so clones, less than 95% of which are singletons. The ten largest clonotypes hold approximately 0.4% of the sample. The sequenced material came from naive CD4+ T cells from PBMCs. According to the study, the label for this sample's cell subset or site signals: CD45RA+ positively selected. The receptor set was obtained from a man younger than 35 in good health. Some clones in this sample may be carry-over from other donors' samples.

Written as DNA, the CDR3 is TGTGCCAGCAGTTTTGATCCGGTAATGGACACCGGGGAGCTGTTTTTT. This encodes CASSFDPVMDTGELFF. The chain combines TRBV28 with TRBJ2-2; D uncertain. Germline V gene sequence: CDR1 MDHEN, CDR2 SYDVKM. CDR3 length equals 16 residues. V lost 3 bases and J 3 bases, leaving 14 bases between the germline ends.

The chain recombines TRBV28 with TRBJ1-1; D uncertain. The CDR3 spans 19 residues. The germline V gene encodes CDR1 MDHEN and CDR2 SYDVKM. V lost 2 bases and J 0 bases, leaving 22 bases between the germline ends. The CDR3 DNA is TGTGCCAGCAGTTTAGTCGGCAGGCGAAGTAAGGAAATGAACACTGAAGCTTTCTTT. Residues: CASSLVGRRSKEMNTEAFF. The variable domain in full, with the rest retrieved from reference TRBV28 and TRBJ1-1, is DVKVTQSSRYLVKRTGEKVFLECVQDMDHENMFWYRQDPGLGLRLIYFSYDVKMKEKGDIPEGYSVSREKKERFSLILESASTNQTSMYLCASSLVGRRSKEMNTEAFFGQGTRLTVV.

This chain links TRBV5-6 with TRBJ2-1, with TRBD2 as a possible D gene (5 bases). The CDR3 sequence is 17 residues long. Germline V gene data show CDR1 as SGHDT and CDR2 as YYEEEE. V was pared by 3 bases and J by 5 bases, with 21 bases between. As DNA, the CDR3 is TGTGCCAGCAGCTGGGAGCTCTCTTACCCCCGCAACAATGAGCAGTTCTTC. This translates into CASSWELSYPRNNEQFF. Drawing the rest from reference TRBV5-6 and TRBJ2-1, the complete variable domain is DAGVTQSPTHLIKTRGQQVTLRCSPKSGHDTVSWYQQALGQGPQFIFQYYEEEERQRGNFPDRFSGHQFPNYSSELNVNALLLGDSALYLCASSWELSYPRNNEQFFGPGTRLTVL.

The chain joins TRBV7-9 to TRBJ2-3, with 13 bases lining up with TRBD2. The CDR3 has 16 residues. Per the germline V gene, CDR1 is SEHNR and CDR2 is FQNEAQ (reference sequence). Losses at the gene ends were 3 bases for V and 4 bases for J; bases not matched to a gene: 4. CDR3 nucleotides: TGTGCCAGCAGCTTCGGACTAGCGGGAGAACCAGATACGCAGTATTTT. Its translation is CASSFGLAGEPDTQYF. Looking up the rest from reference TRBV7-9 and TRBJ2-3 gives the full variable domain: DTGVSQNPRHKITKRGQNVTFRCDPISEHNRLYWYRQTLGQGPEFLTYFQNEAQLEKSRLLSDRFSAERPKGSFSTLEIQRTEQGDSAMYLCASSFGLAGEPDTQYFGPGTRLTVL.

The J gene is TRBJ1-5, the V gene TRBV28; 7 nucleotides line up with TRBD1. The length of the CDR3 is 16 residues. Germline V gene lookup returns CDR1 MDHEN and CDR2 SYDVKM. V shed 3 bases, J shed 0 bases, and the junction held 5 bases outside the gene matches. The CDR3 protein is CASSLRTGISNQPQHF. CDR3 bases: TGTGCCAGCAGTTTGCGGACAGGAATTAGCAATCAGCCCCAGCATTTT.

The chain employs TRBV29-1 and TRBJ2-5, with D possibly TRBD1 on 7 matching bases. The J call may be faulty, since TRBJ2-7 better matches the DNA end. CDR3 length: 16 amino acids. CDR1 and CDR2 (germline): SQVTM, ANQGSEA. Here the CDR3 DNA reads TGCAGCGTTGCGGGGGCCGAGGGACAGTCTCTGTACGAGCAGTACTTC. Translated: CSVAGAEGQSLYEQYF.

The genes are TRBV7-3 and TRBJ1-5; 9 positions agree with TRBD1. V shed 5 bases and J 7 bases; nucleotides not matched to a gene: 9. CDR1 is SGHTA and CDR2 is FQGTGA in the germline V gene. This CDR3 is built from 15 residues. The CDR3 sequence: CASSPGTGIGQPQHF. The CDR3 region has the DNA TGTGCCAGCAGCCCAGGGACAGGGATTGGGCAGCCCCAGCATTTT.

The V call is TRBV18, the J call TRBJ2-7; D may be TRBD1 (6 bases). This CDR3 is 12 amino acids long. Germline V gives CDR1 KGHSH, CDR2 LQKENI. Between the trimmed V and J ends, which lost 6 bases and 5 bases, there was a span of 11 bases. CDR3 bases: TGTGCCAGCTCGTACAGGGTTCACGAGCAGTACTTC. This encodes CASSYRVHEQYF.

V usage is TRBV9 and J usage is TRBJ1-4; 7 bases map to TRBD1. The V and J ends lost 3 bases and 4 bases, in that order; junction bases with no gene match: 9. This CDR3 comprises 16 residues. Germline lookup yields CDR1 SGDLS and CDR2 YYNGEE. Here the CDR3 reads CASSDSVGQRNEKLFF. The CDR3 bases are TGTGCCAGCAGCGACTCCGTGGGACAGCGTAATGAAAAACTGTTTTTT.

This chain uses TRBV7-2 with TRBJ2-1, with TRBD1 matching over 8 bases. There are 14 residues in the CDR3. J gave up 9 bases and V 4 bases, and 8 bases lay outside the gene matches. Germline V gives CDR1 SGHTA, CDR2 FQGNSA. CDR3 region: CASSSRTGSFEQFF. CDR3 bases: TGTGCCAGCAGCTCGCGGACAGGGTCTTTTGAGCAGTTCTTC.

The rearrangement links TRBV7-6 to TRBJ1-6, with unresolved D. The germline CDR1 and CDR2 sequences are SGHVS and FNYEAQ. V shed 5 bases and J shed 11 bases, with 19 bases lying between them. This CDR3 has 15 residues. The CDR3 here is CASSARILRAAPLHF. The CDR3 DNA reads TGTGCCAGCAGCGCGCGGATACTCCGAGCGGCACCCCTCCACTTT.

The V gene is TRBV9, the J gene TRBJ2-1, with D possibly being TRBD2 (5 bases). Germline V gene lookup returns CDR1 SGDLS and CDR2 YYNGEE. Trimming shortened V by 0 bases and J by 7 bases, and 20 bases separated the two germline ends. The CDR3 is 17 residues long. CDR3 region: CASSVGRGSPRGNEQFF. The CDR3 coding sequence is TGTGCCAGCAGCGTAGGAAGAGGGAGCCCCCGAGGTAATGAGCAGTTCTTC.

This clone was seen just once. This chain links TRBV28 with TRBJ1-2; tentatively, D is TRBD1 (5 bases). Trimming stripped 7 bases from V and 8 bases from J, with 23 bases between. Germline loops: CDR1 MDHEN, CDR2 SYDVKM. The CDR3 runs to 15 residues. CDR3 residues: CASNPPGRDFSGYTF. In DNA form, the CDR3 reads TGTGCCAGCAACCCCCCCGGCAGGGATTTCTCAGGCTACACCTTC.

In DNA, the CDR3 is TGCAGCGTTGATCTAGCGGGGTCTGCAGAGACCCAGTACTTC. Translating it yields CSVDLAGSAETQYF. This chain links TRBV29-1 with TRBJ2-5, with 9 nucleotides matching TRBD2. Trimming cost V 3 bases and J 4 bases; bases outside gene matches: 6. The CDR3 runs 14 residues. Looked up from germline, CDR1 is SQVTM and CDR2 is ANQGSEA.

The table lists this clone with a count of one. The gene calls are TRBV7-3 and TRBJ2-5; 10 positions match TRBD1. Trimming took 2 bases from V and 5 from J; bases not matched to a gene: 2. The CDR3 has 14 residues. From germline, CDR1 is SGHTA and CDR2 FQGTGA. This CDR3 reads CASSLGTGEETQYF. DNA for the CDR3: TGTGCCAGCAGCTTAGGGACAGGGGAGGAGACCCAGTACTTC.

The genes are TRBV11-1 and TRBJ2-7, with 9 bases identical to TRBD1. This CDR3 is built from 14 residues. Per germline, CDR1 SGHAT and CDR2 FQDESV (reference sequence). J was trimmed by 1 base and V by 6 bases; bases with no gene match: 4. The CDR3 nucleotides are TGTGCCAGCAGACAGGGGGCCCGATCCTACGAGCAGTACTTC. Translating it yields CASRQGARSYEQYF. The full variable domain, in which reference TRBV11-1 and TRBJ2-7 provide the parts outside the CDR3, is EAEVAQSPRYKITEKSQAVAFWCDPISGHATLYWYRQILGQGPELLVQFQDESVVDDSQLPKDRFSAERLKGVDSTLKIQPAELGDSAMYLCASRQGARSYEQYFGPGTRLTVT.

About this clone itself: The sample has other DNA sequences that encode this CDR3 too. The V gene is TRBV11-2, the J gene TRBJ1-2; possibly TRBD1 for D (5 bases). Germline loops: CDR1 SGHAT, CDR2 FQNNGV. The CDR3 spans 12 residues. Deletions cut 6 bases from V and 4 bases from J, with 9 bases between. Here the CDR3 reads CASSWDSYGYTF. CDR3 DNA sequence: TGTGCCAGCAGTTGGGACTCCTATGGCTACACCTTC.

The chain joins TRBV11-1 to TRBJ2-2; no reliable D call. The V and J ends lost 2 bases and 5 bases respectively, with 6 bases between them. The CDR3 contains 13 residues. In germline, CDR1 is SGHAT, CDR2 FQDESV (reference sequence). CDR3 DNA: TGTGCCAGCAGCTTATTGGGGACCGGGGAGCTGTTTTTT. Translation gives CASSLLGTGELFF.

On this clone itself: Distinct nucleotide sequences in the sample also encode this CDR3. The rearrangement uses TRBV19 and TRBJ1-5, with D possibly being TRBD1 (5 bases). Germline-derived CDR1 and CDR2 are LNHDA and SQIVND (reference sequence). The CDR3 is 13 amino acids. V shed 5 bases and J shed 5 bases, with 10 bases lying between them. In nucleotides, the CDR3 is TGTGCCAGTAGTTGGGGGGGGGATCAGCCCCAGCATTTT. This encodes CASSWGGDQPQHF.

The chain carries TRBV7-9 and TRBJ2-3; no definite D call. Trimming shortened V by 6 bases and J by 2 bases, and 3 bases separated the two germline ends. The CDR3 extends over 11 amino acids. In germline, CDR1 is SEHNR, CDR2 FQNEAQ (reference sequence). The DNA of the CDR3 is TGTGCCAGCAGACTCACAGATACGCAGTATTTT. Protein product: CASRLTDTQYF.

The V and J genes are TRBV27 and TRBJ1-1; 7 positions agree with TRBD1. Losses at the gene ends were 4 bases for V and 1 base for J; bases not matched to a gene: 9. The V gene's germline CDR1 is MNHEY and CDR2 SMNVEV (reference sequence). The CDR3 has 16 residues. DNA for the CDR3: TGTGCCAGCAGTTCCGACAGGGCTTCCCCGAACACTGAAGCTTTCTTT. The encoded protein is CASSSDRASPNTEAFF.

The chain is built from TRBV4-1 and TRBJ2-7, with TRBD2 matching 7 bases. The junction had 11 bases not matched to a gene; V was cut back by 3 bases and J by 3 bases. Germline values: CDR1 MGHRA, CDR2 YSYEKL. The CDR3 contains 16 residues. CDR3 DNA: TGCGCCAGCAGCCACAGACAGACTAGCACGAACTACGAGCAGTACTTC. Translation gives CASSHRQTSTNYEQYF.

Details on this clone: Other nucleotide sequences in the sample specify the same CDR3. The chain joins TRBV7-9 to TRBJ2-3; unclear D gene. Germline CDR1 SEHNR, CDR2 FQNEAQ (reference sequence). CDR3 size: 11 residues. Trimming pared 5 bases from V and 6 bases from J, leaving 6 bases between. CDR3 nucleotides: TGTGCCAGCAGCCAAGGGGATACGCAGTATTTT. Translated: CASSQGDTQYF.

The chain uses TRBV9 and TRBJ2-7; D perhaps matches TRBD1 (6 bases). This CDR3 has 20 amino acids. Germline CDR1 is SGDLS and CDR2 is YYNGEE. The V end was cut by 4 bases, the J end by 2 bases, with 31 bases between. In DNA, the CDR3 is TGTGCCAGCAGCCTTGATGGCCGGGACAAGGGGCTCTCGGGGCCCTACGAGCAGTACTTC. Residues: CASSLDGRDKGLSGPYEQYF. The full variable domain, its missing parts supplied by reference TRBV9 and TRBJ2-7, is DSGVTQTPKHLITATGQRVTLRCSPRSGDLSVYWYQQSLDQGLQFLIQYYNGEERAKGNILERFSAQQFPDLHSELNLSSLELGDSALYFCASSLDGRDKGLSGPYEQYFGPGTRLTVT.

This sequence joins TRBV27 and TRBJ1-2, with D perhaps TRBD1 (5 bases). V was cut by 3 bases and J by 3 bases, with 8 bases left in between. Germline V gene data show CDR1 as MNHEY and CDR2 as SMNVEV (reference sequence). The CDR3 covers 13 residues. The CDR3 sequence is CASSFREDYGYTF. DNA of the CDR3: TGTGCCAGCAGTTTCAGGGAAGACTATGGCTACACCTTC.

V gene TRBV6-6 combines with J gene TRBJ2-5; D uncertain. The J call may be incorrect, as the DNA end agrees better with TRBJ2-7. The CDR3 covers 12 residues. Germline loops: CDR1 MNHNY, CDR2 SVGAGI (reference sequence). The CDR3 coding sequence is TGTGCCAGCAGTTACTCGAGGTACGAGCAGTACTTC. It is translated as CASSYSRYEQYF.

Only a few counts were recorded for this clone. The V and J genes are TRBV18 and TRBJ1-1; D might be TRBD1 (5 bases). Per germline, CDR1 KGHSH and CDR2 LQKENI. The CDR3 contains 15 residues. The V and J ends lost 1 base and 0 bases respectively, with 9 bases between them. In nucleotides, the CDR3 is TGTGCCAGCTCACCACTACAGGATTTGAACACTGAAGCTTTCTTT. It yields the protein CASSPLQDLNTEAFF.

The rearrangement joins TRBV4-3 to TRBJ2-1, with D unclear. The germline V gene encodes CDR1 LGHNA and CDR2 YSLEER. The CDR3 is 14 amino acids. V was shortened by 0 bases and J by 10 bases, with 13 bases between the two germline ends. CDR3 DNA sequence: TGCGCCAGCAGCCAAGATCTCGAATACACCGAGCAGTTCTTC. Translating gives CASSQDLEYTEQFF.

This clone has only one observation. The V gene is TRBV18, the J gene TRBJ1-5; 8 positions match TRBD1. V shed 3 bases and J 2 bases; nucleotides not matched to a gene: 15. Germline values: CDR1 KGHSH, CDR2 LQKENI. The CDR3 covers 19 residues. In DNA, the CDR3 is TGTGCCAGCTCACCCTCATTATCCCAGGGGGCGTCCGGCAATCAGCCCCAGCATTTT. Translation gives CASSPSLSQGASGNQPQHF. The full variable domain, completed using reference TRBV18 and TRBJ1-5, is NAGVMQNPRHLVRRRGQEARLRCSPMKGHSHVYWYRQLPEEGLKFMVYLQKENIIDESGMPKERFSAEFPKEGPSILRIQQVVRGDSAAYFCASSPSLSQGASGNQPQHFGDGTRLSIL.

The chain joins TRBV7-3 to TRBJ2-1; a possible D gene is TRBD2 (5 bases). Trimming removed 5 bases at V and 0 bases at J, with 17 bases between. The CDR3 covers 17 residues. The germline V gene encodes CDR1 SGHTA and CDR2 FQGTGA. The DNA for the CDR3 is TGTGCCAGCAGCCCGGTCGGACTGTCTCGCTCCTACAATGAGCAGTTCTTC. The encoded protein is CASSPVGLSRSYNEQFF. The full variable domain, its missing parts supplied by reference TRBV7-3 and TRBJ2-1, is GAGVSQTPSNKVTEKGKYVELRCDPISGHTALYWYRQSLGQGPEFLIYFQGTGAADDSGLPNDRFFAVRPEGSVSTLKIQRTERGDSAVYLCASSPVGLSRSYNEQFFGPGTRLTVL.

The gene calls are TRBV2 and TRBJ2-5; 14 bases align to TRBD2. V lost 8 bases, J lost 6 bases, and 8 bases stayed unmatched. Per germline, CDR1 SNHLY and CDR2 FYNNEI. The CDR3 is 15 amino acids. The CDR3 loop is CASGGTSGSQQTQYF. DNA for the CDR3: TGTGCCAGCGGGGGGACTAGCGGGAGTCAACAGACCCAGTACTTC.

The chain is built from TRBV11-2 and TRBJ2-7; D is uncertain. Germline V CDR1 and CDR2: SGHAT, FQNNGV. The CDR3 is made up of 13 amino acids. V gave up 5 bases and J gave up 7 bases, with 15 bases separating them. The chain's CDR3 is CASSRLGYREQYF. In DNA form, the CDR3 reads TGTGCCAGCAGCCGCCTGGGTTATCGGGAGCAGTACTTC.